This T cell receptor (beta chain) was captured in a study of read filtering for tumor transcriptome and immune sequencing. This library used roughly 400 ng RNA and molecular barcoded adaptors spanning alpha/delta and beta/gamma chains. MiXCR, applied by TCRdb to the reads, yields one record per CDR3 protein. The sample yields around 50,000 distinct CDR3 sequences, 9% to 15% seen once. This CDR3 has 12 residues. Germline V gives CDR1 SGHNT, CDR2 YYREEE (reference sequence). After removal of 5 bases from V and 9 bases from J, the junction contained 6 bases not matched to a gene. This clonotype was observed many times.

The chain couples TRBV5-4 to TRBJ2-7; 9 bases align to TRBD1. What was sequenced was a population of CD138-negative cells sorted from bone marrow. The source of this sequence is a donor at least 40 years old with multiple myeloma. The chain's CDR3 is CASRDGQGTQYF. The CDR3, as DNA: TGTGCCAGCAGAGACGGACAGGGGACGCAGTACTTC. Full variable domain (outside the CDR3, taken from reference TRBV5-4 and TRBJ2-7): ETGVTQSPTHLIKTRGQQVTLRCSSQSGHNTVSWYQQALGQGPQFIFQYYREEENGRGNFPPRFSGLQFPNYSSELNVNALELDDSALYLCASRDGQGTQYFGPGTRLTVT.